A single sample is the source of the 3 T cell receptor beta chains below, sequenced in a study of CD8 T cells in Susac syndrome. Random hexamers were used to reverse transcribe an amount of roughly 0.45 to 1 ug RNA. MiXCR was run by TCRdb on the immunoSEQ multiplex PCR reads, yielding one entry per CDR3 protein. The sample records 100,000 to 150,000 distinct CDR3 sequences, approximately 79% being singletons. Material: CD8+ T cells from PBMCs. Every receptor here comes from a human donor with multiple sclerosis.

The chain is built from TRBV27 and TRBJ2-7; D could derive from TRBD1 or TRBD2 (5 bases each). The CDR3 runs to 14 residues. Trimming took off 5 bases at V and 2 bases at J, with 13 bases between the two ends. Germline V gene data show CDR1 as MNHEY and CDR2 as SMNVEV (reference sequence). CDR3: CASSPGPFPYEQYV. CDR3 nucleotides: TGTGCCAGCAGTCCGGGACCCTTCCCCTACGAGCAGTACGTC.

This chain links TRBV7-9 with TRBJ2-3, with D hard to call. Germline V gene sequence: CDR1 SEHNR, CDR2 FQNEAQ (reference sequence). The CDR3 has 12 residues. Trimming stripped 2 bases from V and 4 bases from J, with 4 bases between. The CDR3 DNA reads as TGTGCCAGCAGCTTATTTTCAGATACGCAGTATTTT. As protein: CASSLFSDTQYF.

The chain couples TRBV5-6 to TRBJ2-2; D remains unclear. The CDR3 extends over 12 amino acids. V shed 2 bases and J shed 9 bases, with 8 bases lying between them. Germline CDR1 is SGHDT and CDR2 is YYEEEE. CDR3 loop: CASSFGGRELFF. The CDR3, as DNA: TGTGCCAGCAGCTTCGGTGGCCGGGAGCTGTTTTTT.